The clone carrying this T cell receptor beta chain turned up a few times. Germline V CDR1 and CDR2: MNHEY, SVGEGT. The CDR3 sequence is 14 residues long. V lost 0 bases to trimming and J lost 5 bases, with 10 bases between them. It was RNA transcripts that yielded the amplified TCR beta CDR3 regions. HTBI primers were used for first-round RT-PCR of the TCR CDR3. A single record per CDR3 protein comes from TCRdb applying MiXCR to the multiplex PCR reads. The repertoire holds around 700,000 distinct CDR3 sequences, with around 20% as singletons. The source of the sample is a study of T cells in Graves' hyperthyroidism and ophthalmopathy. Study context: Peripheral blood collection took place at initial diagnosis, before any treatment.

The study left out patients who had uncontrolled infection, other autoimmune disease, pregnancy or lactation. Blood dates from first hyperthyroidism diagnosis, before any ophthalmopathy symptoms. This clonotype originated in a woman aged 50 to 65 with Graves' hyperthyroidism that later progressed to Graves' ophthalmopathy. This chain links TRBV6-2 or TRBV6-3 with TRBJ1-1; a possible D gene is TRBD1 (5 bases). The source material was blood. The CDR3 coding sequence is TGTGCCAGCAGTTACTCCAGGGTGGATACTGAAGCTTTCTTT. It encodes CASSYSRVDTEAFF.